This TCR beta chain stems from a study of vaccination and CD4 T cells after COVID-19. Time point: late sampling 161 to 241 days after vaccination in a few convalescent patients. Using its own MiXCR run on the PCR reads, TCRdb lists one record per CDR3 protein. The table records 25,000 to 30,000 distinct CDR3 sequences, 50% to 65% of them present only once. In germline, CDR1 is SNHLY, CDR2 FYNNEI. The CDR3 is made up of 18 amino acids. V shed 6 bases, J shed 1 base, and the junction held 13 bases outside the gene matches. V gene TRBV2 combines with J gene TRBJ2-2; the match to TRBD2 covers 8 bases. The material sequenced was CD4+ T cells from blood, taken about 7 months after SARS-CoV-2 vaccination. The origin of this receptor is a human donor who had recovered from COVID-19. CDR3 region: CASRRDYSGIMNTGELFF. In DNA, the CDR3 is TGTGCCAGCAGGAGGGATTATAGCGGGATAATGAACACCGGGGAGCTGTTTTTT. The full variable domain, with the rest looked up from reference TRBV2 and TRBJ2-2, is EPEVTQTPSHQVTQMGQEVILRCVPISNHLYFYWYRQILGQKVEFLVSFYNNEISEKSEIFDDQFSVERPDGSNFTLKIRSTKLEDSAMYFCASRRDYSGIMNTGELFFGEGSRLTVL.